Each of the 22 T cell receptor beta chains below was sequenced from the same sample in a study of response to subunit inactivated influenza vaccine. MiXCR, applied by TCRdb to the RT-PCR reads, yields one record per CDR3 protein. The data show some 520,000 distinct CDR3 sequences, approximately 15% seen once. This sample comprised CD4+ T cells sorted from PBMCs, obtained around 25 months after vaccination. The receptor set was obtained from a man aged 50-75 years who received an inactivated influenza vaccine.

The chain is built from TRBV4-2 and TRBJ2-1, with 7 bases aligning to TRBD2. V gave up 0 bases and J gave up 6 bases; unmatched junction bases: 8. The CDR3 runs 16 residues. Germline V gene sequence: CDR1 LGHNA, CDR2 YNFKEQ. CDR3: CASSQDGLSGSNEQFF. CDR3 nucleotide sequence: TGTGCCAGCAGCCAAGACGGACTTAGCGGGTCCAATGAGCAGTTCTTC.

This chain connects TRBV4-1 to TRBJ1-4; D ambiguous. The germline V and J ends were trimmed by 4 bases and 8 bases, with 17 bases remaining between them. CDR3 length: 15 residues. CDR1 is MGHRA, CDR2 YSYEKL, per germline. This CDR3 reads CASSRKGLLGEKLFF. The CDR3 bases are TGCGCCAGCAGCCGGAAAGGACTCCTGGGAGAAAAACTGTTTTTT.

This clonotype was seen a few times. The CDR3 is CASSLTGMSSYNEQFF. The CDR3 DNA sequence: TGCGCCAGCAGCTTGACAGGGATGAGCTCCTACAATGAGCAGTTCTTC. This chain uses TRBV5-1 with TRBJ2-1; D perhaps matches TRBD1 (6 bases). The germline V gene has CDR1 SGHRS and CDR2 YFSETQ. The CDR3 has 16 amino acids. V gave up 1 base and J gave up 0 bases, with 11 bases separating them.

The rearrangement joins TRBV5-1 to TRBJ2-3; TRBD2 matches at 9 bases. The CDR3 contains 17 residues. Looked up from germline, CDR1 is SGHRS and CDR2 is YFSETQ. The ends lost 1 base at V and 0 bases at J; junction bases unmatched: 6. This chain's CDR3 is CASSLSVAGASTDTQYF. The CDR3 region has the DNA TGCGCCAGCAGCTTGTCAGTAGCGGGGGCTAGCACAGATACGCAGTATTTT.

V gene TRBV6-2 or TRBV6-3 combines with J gene TRBJ2-1; D ambiguous. Germline V gene lookup returns CDR1 MNHEY and CDR2 SVGEGT. The CDR3 consists of 14 residues. The V end lost 0 bases, the J end lost 10 bases, and 13 bases lay between the germline ends. This CDR3 reads CASSYSIILGEQFF. DNA of the CDR3: TGTGCCAGCAGTTACTCGATAATCCTCGGGGAGCAGTTCTTC.

This clonotype was seen repeatedly, ten times or more. The genes are TRBV21-1 and TRBJ2-3; the D call of TRBD2 is as the table states it, not checked on the DNA. TRBV21-1 is recorded as a pseudogene. CDR3 length: 22 residues. The CDR3 DNA is TGTGCCAGCTCCCAGACTAGCGGGGTGATTTTTTCTAGTTTACGGGTCACAGATACGCAGTATTTT. Translation gives CASSQTSGVIFSSLRVTDTQYF.

This chain links TRBV27 with TRBJ2-3; a weak D match, TRBD2 (6 bases). The CDR3 sequence is 15 residues long. Germline CDR1 reads MNHEY; CDR2 reads SMNVEV (reference sequence). Trimming took off 0 bases at V and 5 bases at J, with 12 bases between the two ends. The CDR3 protein is CASSLSLADRDTQYF. The DNA for the CDR3 is TGTGCCAGCAGTTTATCGTTAGCGGATCGAGATACGCAGTATTTT.

This clonotype was recorded many times. V and J are TRBV25-1 and TRBJ2-7, with D uncertain. V shed 4 bases and J shed 0 bases, with 7 bases lying between them. CDR3 length equals 13 residues. Germline values: CDR1 MGHDK, CDR2 SYGVNS. DNA of the CDR3: TGTGCCAGCAGTGGGGCAAGCTCCTACGAGCAGTACTTC. Protein sequence: CASSGASSYEQYF.

The rearrangement links TRBV11-2 to TRBJ2-4; D is possibly TRBD2 (6 bases). CDR1 and CDR2 (germline): SGHAT, FQNNGV. V lost 5 bases, J lost 7 bases, and 15 bases lay in between. The CDR3 spans 14 residues. In nucleotides, the CDR3 is TGTGCCAGCAGCCCGACAATAAGCGGGAACATTCAGTACTTC. Protein product: CASSPTISGNIQYF.

The chain couples TRBV20-1 to TRBJ2-1; 10 positions agree with TRBD2. Trimming took 3 bases from V and 8 from J; bases not matched to a gene: 7. Germline V gives CDR1 DFQATT, CDR2 SNEGSKA (reference sequence). This CDR3 has 14 amino acids. In DNA, the CDR3 is TGCAGTGCTAGTCGGCTAGCGGGAGTCGATGAGCAGTTCTTC. Amino acids: CSASRLAGVDEQFF.

This chain connects TRBV5-1 to TRBJ2-7; 8 nucleotides line up with TRBD2. CDR1 and CDR2 from the germline V gene are SGHRS and YFSETQ. The CDR3 extends over 14 amino acids. J gave up 3 bases and V 4 bases, and 6 bases lay outside the gene matches. CDR3 amino acids: CASSRDSGGYEQYF. DNA for the CDR3: TGCGCCAGCAGCCGAGACAGCGGGGGCTACGAGCAGTACTTC.

This clonotype was counted at least ten times. This rearrangement joins TRBV10-3 to TRBJ2-1; 7 nucleotides match TRBD1. The V and J ends lost 6 bases and 2 bases, in that order; junction bases with no gene match: 7. This CDR3 contains 15 residues. Germline values: CDR1 ENHRY, CDR2 SYGVKD. CDR3 loop: CAISPSGTAYNEQFF. As DNA, the CDR3 is TGTGCCATCAGCCCTTCCGGGACAGCCTACAATGAGCAGTTCTTC.

This clonotype was seen a handful of times. V is TRBV5-1 and J is TRBJ1-3; TRBD1 aligns across 8 bases. This CDR3 is built from 16 residues. Germline values: CDR1 SGHRS, CDR2 YFSETQ. With 4 bases clipped from V and 1 base from J, the junction kept 7 bases outside the gene matches. CDR3 sequence reads: CASSRTGWKSGNTIYF. The CDR3 DNA is TGCGCCAGCAGCCGGACAGGGTGGAAATCTGGAAACACCATATATTTT. Variable domain in full (rest from reference TRBV5-1 and TRBJ1-3): KAGVTQTPRYLIKTRGQQVTLSCSPISGHRSVSWYQQTPGQGLQFLFEYFSETQRNKGNFPGRFSGRQFSNSRSEMNVSTLELGDSALYLCASSRTGWKSGNTIYFGEGSWLTVV.

The chain carries TRBV9 and TRBJ2-3; the D call may be TRBD1 or TRBD2 (6 bases each). The CDR3 contains 15 residues. Trimming left V 0 bases short and J 6 bases short, with 14 bases between. Germline V gene data show CDR1 as SGDLS and CDR2 as YYNGEE. For the CDR3, the DNA is TGTGCCAGCAGCGTAGTGGGGGGCCTTGGCGATACGCAGTATTTT. Its protein product is CASSVVGGLGDTQYF.

This clonotype was detected a few times. The chain joins TRBV24-1 to TRBJ2-3; D uncertain. V dropped 3 bases and J dropped 3 bases, with 6 bases sitting between them. In germline, CDR1 is KGHDR, CDR2 SFDVKD. This CDR3 has 13 amino acids. The CDR3 DNA follows: TGTGCCACCAGTGATCCTCCGACAGATACGCAGTATTTT. It translates to CATSDPPTDTQYF.

The chain has TRBV4-1 and TRBJ2-4, with TRBD2 matching 10 bases. Looked up from germline, CDR1 is MGHRA and CDR2 is YSYEKL. The junction had 6 bases not matched to a gene; V was cut back by 0 bases and J by 7 bases. The CDR3 runs to 16 residues. The CDR3 here is CASSQDPLAGVNIQYF. The CDR3 DNA reads TGCGCCAGCAGCCAAGATCCGCTAGCGGGAGTTAACATTCAGTACTTC.

This rearrangement joins TRBV28 to TRBJ2-7, with 11 bases lining up with TRBD1. Unmatched junction bases numbered 16, after V lost 3 bases and J lost 0 bases. The CDR3 covers 20 residues. Germline V lookup: CDR1 MDHEN, CDR2 SYDVKM. The CDR3 reads CASSFGYRGQGASSSYEQYF. The CDR3 DNA reads TGTGCCAGCAGTTTTGGTTACCGCGGACAGGGGGCGAGCAGCTCCTACGAGCAGTACTTC.

J is TRBJ2-7 and V is TRBV3-1; D is uncertain. Germline V gene sequence: CDR1 LGHDT, CDR2 YNNKEL (reference sequence). This CDR3 spans 12 amino acids. Trimming shortened V by 5 bases and J by 4 bases, and 9 bases separated the two germline ends. The CDR3 DNA sequence: TGTGCCAGCAGCGACCATTTATACGAGCAGTACTTC. Residues: CASSDHLYEQYF.

V and J are TRBV20-1 and TRBJ2-7; D may be TRBD2 (6 bases). The V end lost 7 bases, the J end lost 2 bases, and 24 bases lay between the germline ends. The CDR3 spans 16 residues. Germline V lookup: CDR1 DFQATT, CDR2 SNEGSKA (reference sequence). CDR3 in amino acids: CSGSNDLYGSPYEQYF. The CDR3, as DNA: TGCAGTGGAAGTAATGACCTTTACGGGAGTCCCTACGAGCAGTACTTC.

This clonotype turned up a few times. V is TRBV29-1 and J is TRBJ1-5; D possibly corresponds to TRBD1 (6 bases). Trimming pared 4 bases from V and 7 bases from J, leaving 14 bases between. The CDR3 consists of 13 residues. CDR1 and CDR2 (germline): SQVTM, ANQGSEA. DNA of the CDR3: TGCAGCGTTGCCCTGAACAGGGACCAGCCCCAGCATTTT. Amino acid sequence: CSVALNRDQPQHF.

The V call is TRBV2, the J call TRBJ1-6, with a possible D match to TRBD1 (6 bases). CDR1 SNHLY and CDR2 FYNNEI come from the germline V gene. The CDR3 contains 12 residues. V was cut by 6 bases and J by 10 bases, with 10 bases left in between. For the CDR3, the DNA is TGTGCCAGCAGGGGACAAGGGTCACCCCTCCACTTT. Residues: CASRGQGSPLHF.

This sequence joins TRBV4-2 and TRBJ2-1; 9 bases fit TRBD1. The CDR3 length is 14 residues. Trimming at V came to 7 bases and at J to 9 bases, leaving 10 bases not matched to a gene. The germline V gene has CDR1 LGHNA and CDR2 YNFKEQ. The CDR3 loop reads CASNKGQGWGEQFF. DNA of the CDR3: TGTGCCAGCAACAAAGGACAGGGGTGGGGTGAGCAGTTCTTC.